This T cell receptor beta chain stems from a study of regulatory T cells in long-lasting Graves disease. Study-wide context: Newly diagnosed Graves' patients had taken antithyroid drugs under 3 months.

Findings and caveats of the study: Among persistent patients, a larger number of public clonotypes were shared (around 2,700) than among newly diagnosed patients (about 970).

Time point specified: newly diagnosed GD, antithyroid drugs for less than 3 months. From RNA extracted from PBMCs, the TCR library was made. Building of the TCR beta libraries involved iRepertoire HTBI primers and Arm-PCR of CDR3 regions. TCRdb passed the multiplex PCR reads through MiXCR, listing each CDR3 protein once. The table includes roughly 500,000 distinct CDR3 sequences, approximately 12% detected once. This clonotype has more than one count but fewer than ten. Its matching antigen is unknown. The CDR3 runs 13 residues. Trimming removed 5 bases from V and 2 bases from J, with 10 bases in between. CDR1 and CDR2 from the germline V gene are MNHEY and SMNVEV (reference sequence). The sample also formed part of further work on T cells in Graves' hyperthyroidism and ophthalmopathy. That study reports: The TCR CDR3 first-round RT-PCR relied on the HTBI primer set.

The sequence was collected from a woman aged 25 to 45 with Graves disease. This chain joins TRBV27 and TRBJ2-7; D call uncertain. The material was peripheral blood mononuclear cells (PBMCs), obtained at new diagnosis, from a patient treated with antithyroid drugs. The CDR3 sequence: CASSPSGAYEQYF. CDR3 sequence (DNA): TGTGCCAGCAGTCCGTCAGGAGCCTACGAGCAGTACTTC.